The sequence of this T cell receptor (beta chain) was determined in a study of blood T cells in healthy people across ages. The ends were cut back, 4 bases at V and 1 base at J, with 10 bases in the middle. The CDR3 consists of 13 residues. Germline V gene data show CDR1 as DFQATT and CDR2 as SNEGSKA (reference sequence). Together with a sample-barcoded 5' primer, a J-beta primer mix was included in a second PCR lasting about 7 to 12 cycles. The study obtained at least 2.5 million CDR3-containing paired-end reads from every sample. Via MiXCR, TCRdb re-called the 5' RACE reads, giving one row per CDR3 protein. This sample has fewer than 900,000 distinct CDR3 sequences, with roughly 41% found just once.

The chain links TRBV20-1 to TRBJ2-5; unclear D gene. The clonotype comes from a woman aged 55-69 years in good health. The sample consisted of blood. Written as DNA, the CDR3 is TGCAGTGCTACAAAGTCTAGCCAAGAGACCCAGTACTTC. Translation gives CSATKSSQETQYF.